Each of the 20 T cell receptor beta chains below was sequenced from the same sample in a study of T cell responses to AZD1222 COVID-19 vaccine. Clones were sequenced by immunoSEQ multiplex PCR, and TCRdb holds only the in-frame ones, with some missing. The data show 100,000 to 120,000 clones, with roughly 82% seen just once and less than 6% held by the top ten. The sequenced sample was peripheral blood, obtained on day 0 of AZD1222 vaccination. Receptors were obtained from an adult in good health.

This clone has a count of ten or more. V and J are TRBV19 and TRBJ1-1; maybe TRBD1 (5 bases). Germline V gene sequence: CDR1 LNHDA, CDR2 SQIVND (reference sequence). This CDR3 comprises 12 residues. Trimming shortened V by 5 bases and J by 11 bases, and 15 bases separated the two germline ends. The CDR3: CASSAGTPGAFF. DNA for the CDR3: TGTGCCAGTAGTGCAGGGACCCCAGGGGCTTTCTTT. Complete variable domain (other parts from reference TRBV19 and TRBJ1-1): DGGITQSPKYLFRKEGQNVTLSCEQNLNHDAMYWYRQDPGQGLRLIYYSQIVNDFQKGDIAEGYSVSREKKESFPLTVTSAQKNPTAFYLCASSAGTPGAFFGQGTRLTVV.

Only one count was recorded for this clone. This chain links TRBV5-8 with TRBJ1-4, with a tentative D call TRBD1 (5 bases). V gave up 0 bases and J gave up 7 bases, with 16 bases separating them. Per germline, CDR1 SGHTS and CDR2 YDEGEE. CDR3 length: 16 residues. CDR3 nucleotides: TGTGCCAGCAGCTTGGCCGAAGACAGATTCGGTGAAAAACTGTTTTTT. Protein product: CASSLAEDRFGEKLFF.

The chain combines TRBV10-3 with TRBJ2-1; D remains unclear. The CDR3 contains 11 residues. Germline lookup yields CDR1 ENHRY and CDR2 SYGVKD. Trimming cost V 6 bases and J 9 bases, with 9 bases left between them. The CDR3 nucleotides are TGTGCCATCAGCCCGGGCAGTGAGCAGTTCTTC. This sequence encodes CAISPGSEQFF.

The chain links TRBV29-1 to TRBJ2-7, with TRBD1 identical over 8 bases. The CDR3 length is 13 residues. The J segment lost 5 bases and the V segment lost 3 bases, leaving 6 bases of the junction unmatched. Germline assignment: CDR1 SQVTM and CDR2 ANQGSEA. DNA for the CDR3: TGCAGCGTTGATGTCGCAGGGGGCAACGAGCAGTACTTC. Protein sequence: CSVDVAGGNEQYF.

The chain combines TRBV2 with TRBJ1-1; D might be TRBD1 (5 bases). Germline CDR1 is SNHLY and CDR2 is FYNNEI. The CDR3 has 14 amino acids. V lost 4 bases, J lost 3 bases, and 12 bases lay in between. CDR3 region: CASSAGLGDTEAFF. Written as DNA, the CDR3 is TGTGCCAGCAGTGCTGGGTTAGGGGACACTGAAGCTTTCTTT. The complete variable domain, with remaining parts taken from reference TRBV2 and TRBJ1-1, reads EPEVTQTPSHQVTQMGQEVILRCVPISNHLYFYWYRQILGQKVEFLVSFYNNEISEKSEIFDDQFSVERPDGSNFTLKIRSTKLEDSAMYFCASSAGLGDTEAFFGQGTRLTVV.

This chain joins TRBV2 and TRBJ2-1, with 11 bases lining up with TRBD2. CDR3 length: 16 residues. The germline gives CDR1 SNHLY, CDR2 FYNNEI. Losses at the gene ends were 8 bases for V and 10 bases for J; bases not matched to a gene: 16. For the CDR3, the DNA is TGTGCCAGCGCCTCGACTAGCGGGACCCTCCGGGGGGAGCAGTTCTTC. It translates to CASASTSGTLRGEQFF. Looking up the rest from reference TRBV2 and TRBJ2-1 gives the full variable domain: EPEVTQTPSHQVTQMGQEVILRCVPISNHLYFYWYRQILGQKVEFLVSFYNNEISEKSEIFDDQFSVERPDGSNFTLKIRSTKLEDSAMYFCASASTSGTLRGEQFFGPGTRLTVL.

The chain couples TRBV5-4 to TRBJ1-1; 7 bases fit TRBD1. V gave up 4 bases and J gave up 4 bases; unmatched junction bases: 10. Germline V gene lookup returns CDR1 SGHNT and CDR2 YYREEE (reference sequence). The CDR3 sequence is 15 residues long. CDR3 residues: CASSIVDRVGTEAFF. The DNA of the CDR3 is TGTGCCAGCAGCATTGTCGACAGGGTTGGCACTGAAGCTTTCTTT.

The rearrangement links TRBV6-5 to TRBJ1-2; 7 bases agree with TRBD1. The V and J ends lost 8 bases and 6 bases, in that order; junction bases with no gene match: 9. The CDR3 contains 13 residues. Germline CDR1 MNHEY, CDR2 SVGAGI. The CDR3 DNA reads TGTGCCAGCGGAAGGGGGACAGCGGATGGCTACACCTTC. The encoded protein is CASGRGTADGYTF.

The gene calls are TRBV19 and TRBJ1-4, with TRBD1 as a possible D gene (5 bases). Looked up from germline, CDR1 is LNHDA and CDR2 is SQIVND (reference sequence). The V end was cut by 5 bases, the J end by 6 bases, with 16 bases between. The CDR3 length is 15 residues. The DNA for the CDR3 is TGTGCCAGTAGTCCCCCAGGTGGGGGTTATGAAAAACTGTTTTTT. It codes for CASSPPGGGYEKLFF.

The chain has TRBV5-4 and TRBJ1-6, with 9 bases that match TRBD1. Germline values: CDR1 SGHNT, CDR2 YYREEE (reference sequence). CDR3 length: 17 amino acids. J was trimmed by 6 bases and V by 4 bases; bases with no gene match: 11. In DNA, the CDR3 is TGTGCCAGCAGCGAGATACAGGGGGCGCGCTCTAATTCACCCCTCCACTTT. Residues: CASSEIQGARSNSPLHF.

V is TRBV19 and J is TRBJ2-2; 9 bases are shared with TRBD1. Germline CDR1 LNHDA, CDR2 SQIVND (reference sequence). There are 17 residues in the CDR3. Trimming removed 1 base from V and 1 base from J; junction bases left unmatched: 4. The CDR3 reads CASSIVGTGRNTGELFF. DNA for the CDR3: TGTGCCAGTAGTATAGTAGGGACAGGGAGGAACACCGGGGAGCTGTTTTTT.

The chain carries TRBV2 and TRBJ2-5; D not certain. This CDR3 comprises 12 residues. Trimming removed 11 bases from V and 1 base from J, with 11 bases in between. Germline CDR1 is SNHLY and CDR2 is FYNNEI. CDR3 sequence: CACRRVQETQYF. CDR3 sequence (DNA): TGTGCCTGCCGGAGAGTCCAAGAGACCCAGTACTTC.

The chain employs TRBV2 and TRBJ2-2; the D gene is possibly TRBD2 (7 bases). V was trimmed by 4 bases and J by 1 base, leaving 10 bases between them. The CDR3 sequence is 15 residues long. Germline values: CDR1 SNHLY, CDR2 FYNNEI. CDR3 protein: CASSGGGRNTGELFF. CDR3 in DNA: TGTGCCAGCAGTGGGGGGGGCCGGAACACCGGGGAGCTGTTTTTT.

This clone was detected only once. The rearrangement links TRBV6-2 or TRBV6-3 to TRBJ2-3; TRBD2 matches at 8 bases. Germline lookup yields CDR1 MNHEY and CDR2 SVGEGT. The CDR3 has 14 residues. The trim removed 5 bases at V and 4 bases at J, leaving 5 bases unmatched. The CDR3 coding sequence is TGTGCCAGCAGTGGACTAGCTACTCCAGATACGCAGTATTTT. It yields the protein CASSGLATPDTQYF.

V is TRBV6-1 and J is TRBJ2-7, with TRBD1 identical over 11 bases. Looked up from germline, CDR1 is MNHNS and CDR2 is SASEGT. V was clipped by 3 bases and J by 2 bases; unmatched bases: 3. The CDR3 is made up of 15 amino acids. The CDR3 DNA reads TGTGCCAGCAGTGATTGGGGACAGGGGGCCTACGAGCAGTACTTC. It specifies CASSDWGQGAYEQYF.

The rearrangement joins TRBV10-3 to TRBJ1-2, with 9 bases lining up with TRBD1. Losses at the gene ends were 6 bases for V and 5 bases for J; bases not matched to a gene: 7. The CDR3 totals 14 residues. The germline gives CDR1 ENHRY, CDR2 SYGVKD. The CDR3 loop is CAIRGQGSKYGYTF. As DNA, the CDR3 is TGTGCCATCAGGGGACAGGGTAGCAAGTATGGCTACACCTTC.

A few counts support this clone. CDR3 sequence (DNA): TGCGCCAGCAGACTCGAGGGGGCCGACTCCTACGAGCAGTACTTC. This codes for CASRLEGADSYEQYF. The chain combines TRBV5-1 with TRBJ2-7; 7 nucleotides match TRBD1. Trimming removed 5 bases from V and 0 bases from J; junction bases left unmatched: 8. This CDR3 spans 15 amino acids. Looked up from germline, CDR1 is SGHRS and CDR2 is YFSETQ.

The V gene is TRBV6-5, the J gene TRBJ1-4; possibly TRBD1 for D (6 bases). Between the trimmed V and J ends, which lost 6 bases and 0 bases, there was a span of 11 bases. In germline, CDR1 is MNHEY, CDR2 SVGAGI. The CDR3 covers 15 residues. This chain's CDR3 is CASRSSGATNEKLFF. For the CDR3, the DNA is TGTGCCAGCAGATCTTCAGGGGCAACTAATGAAAAACTGTTTTTT.

The chain recombines TRBV27 with TRBJ1-1; TRBD1 agrees at 8 bases. The CDR3 extends over 13 amino acids. The V segment lost 5 bases and the J segment 6 bases; nucleotides outside the gene matches: 5. Germline V gene lookup returns CDR1 MNHEY and CDR2 SMNVEV (reference sequence). The CDR3 protein is CASSVSQGAEAFF. The CDR3 DNA is TGTGCCAGCAGTGTCTCACAGGGGGCTGAAGCTTTCTTT.

The V call is TRBV19, the J call TRBJ1-2; D ambiguous. Trimming stripped 1 base from V and 4 bases from J, with 10 bases between. The CDR3 sequence is 14 residues long. Germline assignment: CDR1 LNHDA and CDR2 SQIVND (reference sequence). The CDR3 spells CASSIGRQPYGYTF. For the CDR3, the DNA is TGTGCCAGTAGTATAGGCCGGCAGCCCTATGGCTACACCTTC. Combining the CDR3 with reference TRBV19 and TRBJ1-2 gives the whole variable domain DGGITQSPKYLFRKEGQNVTLSCEQNLNHDAMYWYRQDPGQGLRLIYYSQIVNDFQKGDIAEGYSVSREKKESFPLTVTSAQKNPTAFYLCASSIGRQPYGYTFGSGTRLTVV.